This entry lists 23 T cell receptor beta chains sequenced from one sample in a study of PD-1 blockade in classical Hodgkin lymphoma. The repertoire was sequenced with immunoSEQ multiplex PCR; TCRdb's copy has only in-frame clones and lacks some. The top ten hold 8% of the sample, which has some 58,000 clones, 85% to 95% seen once. Time point specified: cycle 4 day 1 (C4D1), after more than 5 weeks of nivolumab. In every patient, relapse followed autologous stem cell transplantation, while exposure to brentuximab vedotin differed. This specimen was peripheral blood mononuclear cells (PBMCs), taken before the fourth cycle of nivolumab. Every receptor here comes from a human donor with classical Hodgkin lymphoma.

The rearrangement joins TRBV15 to TRBJ2-1; TRBD1 is a possible D gene (6 bases). The V gene's germline CDR1 is LNHNV and CDR2 YYDKDF (reference sequence). The V end was cut by 5 bases, the J end by 6 bases, with 29 bases between. This CDR3 has 19 residues. The CDR3 nucleotides are TGTGCCACCAGCGAGCGGACAGTCCTCCCTTCGATTCGGGCCAATGAGCAGTTCTTC. It translates to CATSERTVLPSIRANEQFF.

This rearrangement joins TRBV29-1 to TRBJ2-2, with 10 bases fitting TRBD1. Germline-derived CDR1 and CDR2 are SQVTM and ANQGSEA. This CDR3 contains 15 residues. The V and J ends lost 4 bases and 5 bases, in that order; junction bases with no gene match: 7. The CDR3 DNA follows: TGCAGCGTTGGGAGACAGGGGGCTGAGACCGGGGAGCTGTTTTTT. Its translation: CSVGRQGAETGELFF.

The genes are TRBV6-5 and TRBJ2-3; TRBD2 might be the D (7 bases). V lost 0 bases to trimming and J lost 5 bases, with 12 bases between them. The CDR3 consists of 15 residues. Germline V CDR1 and CDR2: MNHEY, SVGAGI. The CDR3 loop is CASSYSGGGGDTQYF. In nucleotides, the CDR3 is TGTGCCAGCAGTTACTCCGGAGGGGGGGGAGATACGCAGTATTTT.

This clone was counted once. J is TRBJ2-1 and V is TRBV7-9; the D call may be TRBD1 or TRBD2 (7 bases each). From germline, CDR1 is SEHNR and CDR2 FQNEAQ (reference sequence). Trimming cost V 0 bases and J 12 bases, with 12 bases left between them. CDR3 size: 13 residues. As DNA, the CDR3 is TGTGCCAGCAGCTTAGCGTCCAGGGGGGGGCAGTTCTTC. This encodes CASSLASRGGQFF.

J is TRBJ1-1 and V is TRBV28; 8 bases agree with TRBD1. The germline CDR1 and CDR2 sequences are MDHEN and SYDVKM. V was pared by 7 bases and J by 2 bases, with 9 bases of the junction left unmatched. The CDR3 is made up of 15 amino acids. Here the CDR3 DNA reads TGTGCCAGCACCACAGCGGGACAGGACAACACTGAAGCTTTCTTT. It yields the protein CASTTAGQDNTEAFF.

The chain recombines TRBV5-6 with TRBJ1-2; D is perhaps TRBD1 (5 bases). This CDR3 contains 12 residues. Germline assignment: CDR1 SGHDT and CDR2 YYEEEE. Trimming removed 1 base from V and 8 bases from J, with 9 bases in between. CDR3 in amino acids: CASSLSGDGYTF. DNA of the CDR3: TGTGCCAGCAGCTTGAGCGGGGACGGCTACACCTTC.

The chain links TRBV30 to TRBJ2-7; 8 nucleotides align to TRBD2. V lost 1 base to trimming and J lost 2 bases; unmatched junction nucleotides: 4. This CDR3 has 14 amino acids. The V gene's germline CDR1 is GTSNPN and CDR2 SVGIG (reference sequence). The CDR3 region has the DNA TGTGCCTGGAGTGACACTAGCGGTCCCTACGAGCAGTACTTC. This encodes CAWSDTSGPYEQYF.

The rearrangement uses TRBV28 and TRBJ2-7; 7 bases fit TRBD2. The germline V gene has CDR1 MDHEN and CDR2 SYDVKM. Trimming cost V 3 bases and J 6 bases; bases outside gene matches: 5. The CDR3 is 13 residues long. The CDR3 DNA sequence: TGTGCCAGCAGTTTGCCTACTAGCGTCGAGCAGTACTTC. Protein sequence: CASSLPTSVEQYF.

The rearrangement links TRBV12-5 to TRBJ2-3; the D gene is possibly TRBD2 (6 bases). Germline CDR1 reads LGHNT; CDR2 reads FRNRAP. The CDR3 totals 15 residues. Trimming cost V 6 bases and J 6 bases, with 19 bases left between them. The CDR3 nucleotides read TGTGCTAGTGGCCCCGGTCGGGGGAGAGGCGATACGCAGTATTTT. Amino acid sequence: CASGPGRGRGDTQYF.

The V gene is TRBV9, the J gene TRBJ2-7, with D possibly being TRBD1 (5 bases). This CDR3 has 15 residues. Trimming stripped 3 bases from V and 0 bases from J, with 13 bases between. Germline CDR1 and CDR2: SGDLS and YYNGEE. CDR3 region: CASSASPDSSYEQYF. The CDR3 DNA follows: TGTGCCAGCAGCGCAAGTCCCGACAGCTCCTACGAGCAGTACTTC.

The J gene is TRBJ1-1, the V gene TRBV5-4; 7 bases line up with TRBD1. Germline values: CDR1 SGHNT, CDR2 YYREEE (reference sequence). V was clipped by 4 bases and J by 10 bases; unmatched bases: 16. The CDR3 extends over 15 amino acids. The CDR3, as DNA: TGTGCCAGCAGCCACCTTCCGGGACAGACAGCGGGAGCTTTCTTT. Its translation is CASSHLPGQTAGAFF.

The chain carries TRBV11-2 and TRBJ2-1; D remains ambiguous. Germline V CDR1 and CDR2: SGHAT, FQNNGV. This CDR3 has 14 residues. V was pared by 1 base and J by 9 bases, with 13 bases between. The CDR3 nucleotides read TGTGCCAGCAGCTTAGTTCTAGTCACCGGTGAGCAGTTCTTC. It yields the protein CASSLVLVTGEQFF.

The chain is built from TRBV9 and TRBJ1-6; D is uncertain. The CDR3 has 16 residues. CDR1 and CDR2 (germline): SGDLS, YYNGEE. V lost 0 bases and J 7 bases, leaving 14 bases between the germline ends. CDR3 sequence: CASSVGARAQNSPLHF. For the CDR3, the DNA is TGTGCCAGCAGCGTAGGGGCTCGGGCGCAAAATTCACCCCTCCACTTT.

The gene calls are TRBV7-9 and TRBJ2-1; D might be TRBD1 (6 bases). This CDR3 spans 13 amino acids. CDR1 SEHNR and CDR2 FQNEAQ come from the germline V gene (reference sequence). V lost 5 bases and J lost 3, with 8 bases in between. The CDR3 DNA follows: TGTGCCAGCAGCGAGGGGGTCTACAATGAGCAGTTCTTC. Translation: CASSEGVYNEQFF. The full variable domain, completed using reference TRBV7-9 and TRBJ2-1, is DTGVSQNPRHKITKRGQNVTFRCDPISEHNRLYWYRQTLGQGPEFLTYFQNEAQLEKSRLLSDRFSAERPKGSFSTLEIQRTEQGDSAMYLCASSEGVYNEQFFGPGTRLTVL.

The chain is built from TRBV27 and TRBJ2-1, with 14 bases that match TRBD2. The CDR3 runs 16 residues. V lost 5 bases and J lost 2; bases outside the gene matches: 2. Germline V gives CDR1 MNHEY, CDR2 SMNVEV (reference sequence). DNA for the CDR3: TGTGCCAGCAGTCGGACTAGCGGGAGGACCTACAATGAGCAGTTCTTC. Translation gives CASSRTSGRTYNEQFF.

V gene TRBV11-2 combines with J gene TRBJ2-5; TRBD1 matches at 7 bases. J lost 5 bases, V lost 5 bases, and 5 bases had no gene match. Germline-derived CDR1 and CDR2 are SGHAT and FQNNGV. CDR3 length: 13 residues. This chain's CDR3 is CASSQGQWETQYF. Written as DNA, the CDR3 is TGTGCCAGCAGCCAGGGACAGTGGGAGACCCAGTACTTC.

The V gene is TRBV4-1, the J gene TRBJ2-7, with a possible D match to TRBD1 (5 bases). Per the germline V gene, CDR1 is MGHRA and CDR2 is YSYEKL. Trimming cost V 0 bases and J 6 bases, with 18 bases left between them. The length of the CDR3 is 16 residues. CDR3 sequence: CASSQEGAAIATEQYF. CDR3 coding DNA: TGCGCCAGCAGCCAAGAAGGGGCAGCTATTGCTACCGAGCAGTACTTC.

The V call is TRBV5-1, the J call TRBJ2-1, with 7 positions matching TRBD2. The CDR3 consists of 17 residues. Trimming at V came to 3 bases and at J to 0 bases, leaving 9 bases not matched to a gene. Germline V gene data show CDR1 as SGHRS and CDR2 as YFSETQ. The DNA of the CDR3 is TGCGCCAGCAGCTCGGAAATCAGCGGGACCTCCTACAATGAGCAGTTCTTC. This gives the protein CASSSEISGTSYNEQFF.

In DNA, the CDR3 is TGTGCCAGCAGCTGGGGGACAGGGAATGAGCAGTTCTTC. Its protein product is CASSWGTGNEQFF. The gene calls are TRBV5-4 and TRBJ2-1, with TRBD1 matching over 9 bases. The germline V gene encodes CDR1 SGHNT and CDR2 YYREEE (reference sequence). The CDR3 runs 13 residues. With 3 bases clipped from V and 7 bases from J, the junction kept 2 bases outside the gene matches.

This chain connects TRBV5-4 to TRBJ1-1; 12 bases agree with TRBD1. Losses at the gene ends were 0 bases for V and 1 base for J; bases not matched to a gene: 4. CDR1 and CDR2 from the germline V gene are SGHNT and YYREEE (reference sequence). This CDR3 spans 17 amino acids. CDR3 in DNA: TGTGCCAGCAGCTTGGCTTGGGGACAGGGGGCGAACACTGAAGCTTTCTTT. The encoded protein is CASSLAWGQGANTEAFF.

The chain couples TRBV7-6 to TRBJ2-2, with 9 bases fitting TRBD1. V was pared by 10 bases and J by 3 bases, with 9 bases of the junction left unmatched. Germline loops: CDR1 SGHVS, CDR2 FNYEAQ. The CDR3 runs 15 residues. The CDR3: CATKPGQGYTGELFF. The CDR3 nucleotides are TGTGCCACTAAACCGGGACAGGGATACACCGGGGAGCTGTTTTTT.

The chain uses TRBV5-1 and TRBJ2-3, with 7 bases lining up with TRBD1. The CDR3 is 22 residues long. V shed 4 bases, J shed 1 base, and the junction held 27 bases outside the gene matches. Germline V gene lookup returns CDR1 SGHRS and CDR2 YFSETQ. This CDR3 reads CASSDGTEDTFLQGGGTDTQYF. CDR3 nucleotides: TGCGCCAGCAGCGACGGGACAGAGGATACCTTCTTACAAGGGGGTGGCACAGATACGCAGTATTTT.

This rearrangement joins TRBV7-9 to TRBJ1-3; the D gene is possibly TRBD1 (5 bases). With 5 bases removed from V and 4 bases from J, the gap between germline ends came to 9 bases. The CDR3 runs to 13 residues. Germline CDR1 SEHNR, CDR2 FQNEAQ (reference sequence). The CDR3 spells CASSLGLGNTIYF. Here the CDR3 DNA reads TGTGCCAGCAGCCTGGGACTCGGAAACACCATATATTTT.